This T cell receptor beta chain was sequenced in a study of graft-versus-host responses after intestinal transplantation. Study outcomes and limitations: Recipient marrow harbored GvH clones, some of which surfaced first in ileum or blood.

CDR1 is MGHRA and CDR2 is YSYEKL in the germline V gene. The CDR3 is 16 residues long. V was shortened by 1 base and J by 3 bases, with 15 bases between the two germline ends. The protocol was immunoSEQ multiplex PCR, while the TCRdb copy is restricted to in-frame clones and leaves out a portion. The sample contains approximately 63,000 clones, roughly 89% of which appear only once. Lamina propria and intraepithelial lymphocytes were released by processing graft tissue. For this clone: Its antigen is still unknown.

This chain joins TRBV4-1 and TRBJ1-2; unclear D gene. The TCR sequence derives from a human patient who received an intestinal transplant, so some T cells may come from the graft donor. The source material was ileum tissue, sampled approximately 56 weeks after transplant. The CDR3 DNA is TGCGCCAGCAGCCAAGGGCCCGGCGAGACATACTATGGCTACACCTTC. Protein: CASSQGPGETYYGYTF.